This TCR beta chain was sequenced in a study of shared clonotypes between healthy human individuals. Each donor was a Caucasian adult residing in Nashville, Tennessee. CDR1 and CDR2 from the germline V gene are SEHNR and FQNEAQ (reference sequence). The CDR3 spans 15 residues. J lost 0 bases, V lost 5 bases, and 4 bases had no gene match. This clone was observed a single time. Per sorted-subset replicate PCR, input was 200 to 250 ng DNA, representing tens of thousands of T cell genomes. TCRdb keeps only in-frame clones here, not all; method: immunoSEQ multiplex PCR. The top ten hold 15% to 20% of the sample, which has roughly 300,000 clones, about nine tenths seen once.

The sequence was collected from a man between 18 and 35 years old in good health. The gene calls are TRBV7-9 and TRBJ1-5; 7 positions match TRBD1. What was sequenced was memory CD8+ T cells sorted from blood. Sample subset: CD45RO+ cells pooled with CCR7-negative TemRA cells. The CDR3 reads CASSPTGSSNQPQHF. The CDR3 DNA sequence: TGTGCCAGCAGCCCGACAGGGTCTAGCAATCAGCCCCAGCATTTT.